This T cell receptor beta chain derives from a study of technical replicates of blood from several donors. The table came from immunoSEQ multiplex PCR; TCRdb's copy has only in-frame clones and leaves some out. The sample comprises roughly 87,000 clones, roughly nine tenths of which are singletons, and around 0.4% rests with the top ten. Between the trimmed V and J ends, which lost 1 base and 0 bases, there was a span of 9 bases. The germline V gene has CDR1 SNHLY and CDR2 FYNNEI. This CDR3 comprises 15 residues. The chain joins TRBV2 to TRBJ1-1; D possibly corresponds to TRBD1 (5 bases). The specimen sequenced was T cells isolated from PBMCs. This receptor was taken from a human donor in good health. CDR3 bases: TGTGCCAGCAGTGAAGAACAGGCTATGAACACTGAAGCTTTCTTT. Amino acid sequence: CASSEEQAMNTEAFF.